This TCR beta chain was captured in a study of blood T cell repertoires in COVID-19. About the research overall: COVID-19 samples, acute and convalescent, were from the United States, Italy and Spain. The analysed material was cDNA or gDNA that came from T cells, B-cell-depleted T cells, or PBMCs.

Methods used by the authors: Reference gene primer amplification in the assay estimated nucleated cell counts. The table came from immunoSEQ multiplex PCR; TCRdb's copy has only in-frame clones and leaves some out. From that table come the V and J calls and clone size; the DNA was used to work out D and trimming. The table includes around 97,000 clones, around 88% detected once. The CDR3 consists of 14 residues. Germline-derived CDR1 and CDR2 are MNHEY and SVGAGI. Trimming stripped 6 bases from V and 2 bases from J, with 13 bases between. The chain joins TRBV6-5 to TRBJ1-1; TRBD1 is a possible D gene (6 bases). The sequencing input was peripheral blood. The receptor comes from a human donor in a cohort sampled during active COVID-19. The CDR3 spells CASSRDTSNTEAFF. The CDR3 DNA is TGTGCCAGCAGCCGGGACACCTCCAACACTGAAGCTTTCTTT.